Shown below are 9 T cell receptor beta chains from a single sample sequenced in a study of CD8 T cells in ankylosing spondylitis. TCRdb processed the 5' RACE reads anew with MiXCR; each CDR3 protein has one entry. The sample yields approximately 100,000 distinct CDR3 sequences, 8% to 10% seen once. The sequenced material came from blood, either unsorted or a sorted T cell fraction (not recorded which). The receptors shown here come from a male donor with ankylosing spondylitis or in good health (not recorded which).

This clonotype was counted many times. The J gene is TRBJ2-1, the V gene TRBV7-3; the match to TRBD1 covers 9 bases. V was pared by 2 bases and J by 9 bases, with 5 bases of the junction left unmatched. Per germline, CDR1 SGHTA and CDR2 FQGTGA. The CDR3 has 14 residues. CDR3 loop: CASSLAGQGFEQFF. The CDR3 bases are TGTGCCAGCAGCTTAGCCGGACAGGGGTTTGAGCAGTTCTTC.

This clonotype came up many times. The V call is TRBV3-1, the J call TRBJ2-7; 9 positions match TRBD1. Germline V lookup: CDR1 LGHDT, CDR2 YNNKEL (reference sequence). V dropped 5 bases and J dropped 3; count of bases not matched to a gene: 5. The CDR3 is 14 residues long. The CDR3 is CASSRGQGFYEQYF. The CDR3 DNA reads as TGTGCCAGCAGCAGGGGACAGGGATTCTACGAGCAGTACTTC.

This clonotype was seen ten or more times. The V call is TRBV14, the J call TRBJ2-1; 8 bases map to TRBD2. The CDR3 spans 17 residues. CDR1 is SGHDN and CDR2 is FVKESK in the germline V gene. The J segment lost 2 bases and the V segment lost 1 base, leaving 7 bases of the junction unmatched. The CDR3 reads CASSQVKRETPYNEQFF. CDR3 coding DNA: TGTGCCAGCAGCCAAGTTAAGCGGGAGACACCCTACAATGAGCAGTTCTTC.

This clonotype was detected ten times or more. The chain combines TRBV4-1 with TRBJ1-3; the D gene is possibly TRBD1 (6 bases). The CDR3 is 18 amino acids. Trimming took 0 bases from V and 1 from J, leaving 16 bases between them. Germline loops: CDR1 MGHRA, CDR2 YSYEKL. CDR3: CASSQDSVYRASGNTIYF. The CDR3 region has the DNA TGCGCCAGCAGCCAAGATTCGGTCTACAGGGCGTCTGGAAACACCATATATTTT.

For this clonotype: Compared with germline, one end of the junction differs, possibly owing to a read error. This chain links TRBV11-2 with TRBJ2-5; D possibly corresponds to TRBD1 (6 bases). The CDR3 totals 14 residues. Germline CDR1 SGHAT, CDR2 FQNNGV. CDR3 nucleotide sequence: TGTACCAGCAGCTTAATCAGGGGTGAACAGACCCAGTACTTC. Its translation: CTSSLIRGEQTQYF. Variable domain in full (rest from reference TRBV11-2 and TRBJ2-5): EAGVAQSPRYKIIEKRQSVAFWCNPISGHATLYWYQQILGQGPKLLIQFQNNGVVDDSQLPKDRFSAERLKGVDSTLKIQPAKLEDSAVYLCTSSLIRGEQTQYFGPGTRLLVL.

This clonotype showed up many times. The gene calls are TRBV7-2 and TRBJ1-1; the match to TRBD1 covers 8 bases. The germline V gene has CDR1 SGHTA and CDR2 FQGNSA. J lost 1 base, V lost 5 bases, and 6 bases had no gene match. CDR3 length: 15 residues. The CDR3 nucleotides are TGTGCCAGCAGCCAACGACAGGGGCGGAACACTGAAGCTTTCTTT. Protein: CASSQRQGRNTEAFF.

This clonotype was seen ten or more times. The chain is built from TRBV7-3 and TRBJ1-1; no definite D call. CDR1 is SGHTA and CDR2 is FQGTGA in the germline V gene. The CDR3 extends over 13 amino acids. V was cut by 5 bases and J by 1 base, with 8 bases left in between. This chain's CDR3 is CASSPNPNTEAFF. CDR3 coding DNA: TGTGCCAGCAGCCCCAACCCGAACACTGAAGCTTTCTTT.

The table lists this clonotype with many counts. This sequence joins TRBV15 and TRBJ2-1; 9 bases match TRBD2. V gave up 8 bases and J gave up 4 bases; unmatched junction bases: 3. Germline CDR1 is LNHNV and CDR2 is YYDKDF (reference sequence). The CDR3 consists of 13 residues. The CDR3 spells CATGGRVYNEQFF. The CDR3 coding sequence is TGTGCCACCGGCGGGAGGGTTTACAATGAGCAGTTCTTC. The full variable domain, completed using reference TRBV15 and TRBJ2-1, is DAMVIQNPRYQVTQFGKPVTLSCSQTLNHNVMYWYQQKSSQAPKLLFHYYDKDFNNEADTPDNFQSRRPNTSFCFLDIRSPGLGDTAMYLCATGGRVYNEQFFGPGTRLTVL.

This clonotype has at least ten counts. The junction does not match germline at one end; this may be a read error. The chain links TRBV7-7 to TRBJ2-2; no definite D call. The length of the CDR3 is 14 residues. Germline CDR1 is SSHAT and CDR2 is FNYEAQ (reference sequence). The DNA for the CDR3 is TGTGCTAGCAGCTTACATACGAACACCGGGGAGCTGTTTTTT. It codes for CASSLHTNTGELFF.